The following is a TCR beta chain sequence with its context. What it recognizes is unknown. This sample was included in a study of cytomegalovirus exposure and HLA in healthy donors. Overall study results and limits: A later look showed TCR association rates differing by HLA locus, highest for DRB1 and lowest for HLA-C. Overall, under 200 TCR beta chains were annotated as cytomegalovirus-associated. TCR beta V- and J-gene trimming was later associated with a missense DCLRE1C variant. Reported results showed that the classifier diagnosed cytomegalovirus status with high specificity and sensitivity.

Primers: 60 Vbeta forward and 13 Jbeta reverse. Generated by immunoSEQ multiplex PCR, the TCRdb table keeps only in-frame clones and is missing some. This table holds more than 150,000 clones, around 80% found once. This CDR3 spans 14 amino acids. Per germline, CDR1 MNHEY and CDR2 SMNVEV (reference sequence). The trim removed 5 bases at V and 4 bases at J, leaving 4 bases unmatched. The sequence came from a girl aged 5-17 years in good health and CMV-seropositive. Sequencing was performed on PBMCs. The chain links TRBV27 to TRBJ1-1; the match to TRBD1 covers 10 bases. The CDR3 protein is CASSGTGEITEAFF. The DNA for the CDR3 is TGTGCCAGCAGTGGGACAGGGGAAATCACTGAAGCTTTCTTT.